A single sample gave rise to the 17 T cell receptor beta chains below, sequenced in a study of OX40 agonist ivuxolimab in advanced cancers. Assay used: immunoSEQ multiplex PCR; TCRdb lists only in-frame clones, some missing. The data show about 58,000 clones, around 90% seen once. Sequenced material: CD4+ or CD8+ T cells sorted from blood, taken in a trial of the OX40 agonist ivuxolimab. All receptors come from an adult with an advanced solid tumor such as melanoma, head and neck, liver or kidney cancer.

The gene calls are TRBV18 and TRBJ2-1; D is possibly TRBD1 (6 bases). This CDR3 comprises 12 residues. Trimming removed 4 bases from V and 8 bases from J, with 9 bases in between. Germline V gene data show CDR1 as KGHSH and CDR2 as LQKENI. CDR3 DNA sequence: TGTGCCAGCTCACGAGAGGGGGATGAGCAGTTCTTC. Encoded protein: CASSREGDEQFF.

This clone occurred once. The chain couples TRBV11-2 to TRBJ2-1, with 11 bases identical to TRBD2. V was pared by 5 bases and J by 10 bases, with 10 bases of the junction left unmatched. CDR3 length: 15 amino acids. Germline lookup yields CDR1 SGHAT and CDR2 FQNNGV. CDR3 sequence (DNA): TGTGCCAGCAGCCGAACTAGCGGGAGAGTCTCGGAGCAGTTCTTC. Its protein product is CASSRTSGRVSEQFF.

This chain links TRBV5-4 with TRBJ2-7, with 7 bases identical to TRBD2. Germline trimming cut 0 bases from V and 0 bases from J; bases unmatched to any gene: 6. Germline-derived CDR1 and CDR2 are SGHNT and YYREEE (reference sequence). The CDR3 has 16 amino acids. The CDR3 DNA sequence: TGTGCCAGCAGCTTGGGAAGCGGGACCAACTCCTACGAGCAGTACTTC. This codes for CASSLGSGTNSYEQYF.

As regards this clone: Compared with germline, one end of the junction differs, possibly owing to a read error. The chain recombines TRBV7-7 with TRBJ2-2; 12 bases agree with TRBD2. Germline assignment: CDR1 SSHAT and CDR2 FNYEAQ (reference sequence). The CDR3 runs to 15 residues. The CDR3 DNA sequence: TGTGCTAGCAGCTTAGGGACTAGCGGGACCGGGGAGCTGTTTTTT. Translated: CASSLGTSGTGELFF. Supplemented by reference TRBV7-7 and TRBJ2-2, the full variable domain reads GAGVSQSPRYKVTKRGQDVTLRCDPISSHATLYWYQQALGQGPEFLTYFNYEAQPDKSGLPSDRFSAERPEGSISTLTIQRTEQRDSAMYRCASSLGTSGTGELFFGEGSRLTVL.

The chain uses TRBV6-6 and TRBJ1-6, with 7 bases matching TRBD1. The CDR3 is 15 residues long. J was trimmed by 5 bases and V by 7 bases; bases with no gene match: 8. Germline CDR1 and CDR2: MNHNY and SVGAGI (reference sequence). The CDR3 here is CASIAGQANNSPLHF. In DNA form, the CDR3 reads TGTGCCAGCATTGCCGGACAGGCTAATAATTCACCCCTCCACTTT.

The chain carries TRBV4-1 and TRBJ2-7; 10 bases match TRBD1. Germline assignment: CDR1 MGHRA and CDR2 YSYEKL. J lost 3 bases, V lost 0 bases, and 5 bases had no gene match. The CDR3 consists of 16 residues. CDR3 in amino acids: CASSQDLWTGGYEQYF. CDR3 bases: TGCGCCAGCAGCCAAGATCTTTGGACAGGGGGCTACGAGCAGTACTTC.

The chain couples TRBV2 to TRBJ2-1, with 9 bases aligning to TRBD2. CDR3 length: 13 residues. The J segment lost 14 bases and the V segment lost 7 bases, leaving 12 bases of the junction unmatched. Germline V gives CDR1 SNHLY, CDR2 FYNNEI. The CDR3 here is CASTEASGEGEFF. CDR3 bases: TGTGCCAGCACAGAGGCTAGCGGGGAGGGGGAGTTCTTC. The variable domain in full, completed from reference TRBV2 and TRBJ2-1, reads EPEVTQTPSHQVTQMGQEVILRCVPISNHLYFYWYRQILGQKVEFLVSFYNNEISEKSEIFDDQFSVERPDGSNFTLKIRSTKLEDSAMYFCASTEASGEGEFFGPGTRLTVL.

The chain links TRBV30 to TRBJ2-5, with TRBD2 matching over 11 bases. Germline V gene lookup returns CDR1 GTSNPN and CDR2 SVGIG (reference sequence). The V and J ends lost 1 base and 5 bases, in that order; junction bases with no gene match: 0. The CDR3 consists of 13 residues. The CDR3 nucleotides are TGTGCCTGGAGTGGGACTAGCGGGGAGACCCAGTACTTC. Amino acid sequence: CAWSGTSGETQYF.

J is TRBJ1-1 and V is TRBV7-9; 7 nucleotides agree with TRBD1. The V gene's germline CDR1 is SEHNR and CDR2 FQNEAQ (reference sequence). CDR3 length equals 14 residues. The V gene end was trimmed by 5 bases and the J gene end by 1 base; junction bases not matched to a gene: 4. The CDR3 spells CASSPQGENTEAFF. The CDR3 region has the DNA TGTGCCAGCAGCCCGCAGGGGGAGAACACTGAAGCTTTCTTT.

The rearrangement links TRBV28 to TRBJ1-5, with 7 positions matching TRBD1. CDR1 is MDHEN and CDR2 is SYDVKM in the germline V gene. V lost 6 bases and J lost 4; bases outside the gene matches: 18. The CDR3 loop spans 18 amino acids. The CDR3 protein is CASRYGTAIGGSNQPQHF. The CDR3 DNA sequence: TGTGCCAGCAGATACGGGACAGCCATAGGGGGTAGTAATCAGCCCCAGCATTTT.

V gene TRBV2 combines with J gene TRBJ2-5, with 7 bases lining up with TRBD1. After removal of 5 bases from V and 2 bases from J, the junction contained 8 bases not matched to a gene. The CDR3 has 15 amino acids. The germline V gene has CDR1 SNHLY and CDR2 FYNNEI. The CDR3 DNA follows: TGTGCCAGCAGTCAGATGGGACAGAAACAAGAGACCCAGTACTTC. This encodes CASSQMGQKQETQYF.

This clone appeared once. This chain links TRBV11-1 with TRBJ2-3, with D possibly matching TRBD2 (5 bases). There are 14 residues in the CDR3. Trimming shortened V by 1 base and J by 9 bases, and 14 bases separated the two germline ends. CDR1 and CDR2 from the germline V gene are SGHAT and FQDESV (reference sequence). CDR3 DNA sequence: TGTGCCAGCAGCTTAGGCCGGGATAGCCAGACGCAGTATTTT. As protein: CASSLGRDSQTQYF. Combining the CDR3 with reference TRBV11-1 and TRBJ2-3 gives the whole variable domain EAEVAQSPRYKITEKSQAVAFWCDPISGHATLYWYRQILGQGPELLVQFQDESVVDDSQLPKDRFSAERLKGVDSTLKIQPAELGDSAMYLCASSLGRDSQTQYFGPGTRLTVL.

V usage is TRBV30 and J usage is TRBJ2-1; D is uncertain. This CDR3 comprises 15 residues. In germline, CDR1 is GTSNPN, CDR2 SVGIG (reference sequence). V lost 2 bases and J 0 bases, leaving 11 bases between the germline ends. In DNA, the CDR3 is TGTGCCTGGAGTCGAGGTGGCCTCTCCTACAATGAGCAGTTCTTC. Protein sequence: CAWSRGGLSYNEQFF.

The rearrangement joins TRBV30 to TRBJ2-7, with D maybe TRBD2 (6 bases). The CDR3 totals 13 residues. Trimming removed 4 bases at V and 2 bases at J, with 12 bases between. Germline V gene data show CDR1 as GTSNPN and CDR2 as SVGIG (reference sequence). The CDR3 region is CAWTGTATYEQYF. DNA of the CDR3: TGTGCCTGGACCGGGACTGCCACCTACGAGCAGTACTTC.

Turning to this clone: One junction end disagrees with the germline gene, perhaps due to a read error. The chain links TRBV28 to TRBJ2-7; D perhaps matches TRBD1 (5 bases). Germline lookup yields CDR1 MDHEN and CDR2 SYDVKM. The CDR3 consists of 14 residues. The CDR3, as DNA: TGTGCCAGCAGCTTTGGACACCACCAATCCGACGGCGTTTTC. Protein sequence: CASSFGHHQSDGVF.

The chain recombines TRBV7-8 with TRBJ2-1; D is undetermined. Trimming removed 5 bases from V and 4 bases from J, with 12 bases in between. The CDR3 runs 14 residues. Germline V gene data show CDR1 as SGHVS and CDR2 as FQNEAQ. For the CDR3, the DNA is TGTGCCAGCAGCGGAAAAACCACTTACAATGAGCAGTTCTTC. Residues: CASSGKTTYNEQFF.

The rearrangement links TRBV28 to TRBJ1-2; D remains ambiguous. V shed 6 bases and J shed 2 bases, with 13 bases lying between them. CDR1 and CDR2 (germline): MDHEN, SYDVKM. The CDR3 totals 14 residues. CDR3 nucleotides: TGTGCCAGCAGCCCCCCAGGAGACAACTATGGCTACACCTTC. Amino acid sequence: CASSPPGDNYGYTF.